These 15 T cell receptor beta chains came from one sample sequenced in a study of blood T cell repertoires in COVID-19. Measured with immunoSEQ multiplex PCR; TCRdb has only the in-frame clones, and not every one. The sample has fewer than 350,000 clones, 70% to 90% seen once. Specimen: peripheral blood. The receptors come from a woman aged 70 to 79 with COVID-19, enrolled during active disease.

This chain links TRBV30 with TRBJ1-6; D unclear. The CDR3 is 12 amino acids. CDR1 is GTSNPN, CDR2 SVGIG, per germline (reference sequence). Trimming left V 7 bases short and J 6 bases short, with 10 bases between. This chain's CDR3 is CASRRLNSPLHF. The CDR3 DNA reads as TGTGCCTCCCGGCGGCTTAATTCACCCCTCCACTTT.

The V gene is TRBV28, the J gene TRBJ2-4, with D perhaps TRBD1 (5 bases). The CDR3 spans 14 residues. V lost 7 bases to trimming and J lost 2 bases, with 12 bases between them. CDR1 and CDR2 from the germline V gene are MDHEN and SYDVKM. The CDR3 DNA is TGTGCCAGCAACCCCACAGGATCCAAAAACATTCAGTACTTC. This encodes CASNPTGSKNIQYF. Filled out from reference TRBV28 and TRBJ2-4, the complete variable domain reads DVKVTQSSRYLVKRTGEKVFLECVQDMDHENMFWYRQDPGLGLRLIYFSYDVKMKEKGDIPEGYSVSREKKERFSLILESASTNQTSMYLCASNPTGSKNIQYFGAGTRLSVL.

The V gene is TRBV5-4, the J gene TRBJ2-5, with no clear D. V dropped 6 bases and J dropped 3 bases, with 15 bases sitting between them. CDR3 length: 14 amino acids. Germline CDR1 is SGHNT and CDR2 is YYREEE (reference sequence). This chain's CDR3 is CASTEPNREETQYF. The CDR3 nucleotides are TGTGCCAGCACTGAGCCGAATCGGGAAGAGACCCAGTACTTC.

The gene calls are TRBV18 and TRBJ1-2; 7 positions match TRBD1. V gave up 8 bases and J gave up 1 base; unmatched junction bases: 1. The germline V gene has CDR1 KGHSH and CDR2 LQKENI. This CDR3 is 12 amino acids long. CDR3 residues: CASRDSNYGYTF. CDR3 nucleotides: TGTGCCAGCAGGGACAGTAACTATGGCTACACCTTC.

V and J are TRBV20-1 and TRBJ2-7; 9 bases are shared with TRBD1. CDR1 and CDR2 from the germline V gene are DFQATT and SNEGSKA (reference sequence). The J segment lost 2 bases and the V segment lost 3 bases, leaving 8 bases of the junction unmatched. The CDR3 length is 15 residues. The CDR3 region is CSASFRTGATYEQYF. In DNA, the CDR3 is TGCAGTGCTAGTTTCCGGACAGGGGCAACCTACGAGCAGTACTTC.

This clone has only one observation. The V call is TRBV7-8, the J call TRBJ2-3, with 7 bases identical to TRBD1. The CDR3 contains 14 residues. V shed 5 bases and J 0 bases; nucleotides not matched to a gene: 2. Looked up from germline, CDR1 is SGHVS and CDR2 is FQNEAQ. CDR3 in amino acids: CASSRTGSTDTQYF. CDR3 nucleotide sequence: TGTGCCAGCAGCAGGACAGGAAGCACAGATACGCAGTATTTT.

The V call is TRBV4-1, the J call TRBJ1-5; 7 nucleotides match TRBD1. V lost 8 bases and J lost 4; bases outside the gene matches: 14. The length of the CDR3 is 16 residues. CDR1 and CDR2 from the germline V gene are MGHRA and YSYEKL. This chain's CDR3 is CASLSYHRGDNQPQHF. CDR3 bases: TGCGCCAGCCTATCTTATCACAGGGGCGATAATCAGCCCCAGCATTTT.

The V gene is TRBV11-2, the J gene TRBJ2-7; tentatively, D is TRBD1 (6 bases). CDR3 length: 11 amino acids. Between the trimmed V and J ends, which lost 5 bases and 8 bases, there was a span of 10 bases. Germline assignment: CDR1 SGHAT and CDR2 FQNNGV. The CDR3 is CASSLGQKQYF. CDR3 nucleotides: TGTGCCAGCAGCCTAGGACAGAAGCAGTACTTC.

This clone was counted once. The chain combines TRBV5-1 with TRBJ2-3; D uncertain. The CDR3 is 13 amino acids. Trimming stripped 6 bases from V and 2 bases from J, with 10 bases between. CDR1 is SGHRS and CDR2 is YFSETQ in the germline V gene. As DNA, the CDR3 is TGCGCCAGCATGTTGAGTGCCACAGATACGCAGTATTTT. Amino acid sequence: CASMLSATDTQYF.

The chain carries TRBV5-1 and TRBJ2-2; 10 bases fit TRBD1. J was trimmed by 2 bases and V by 1 base; bases with no gene match: 5. The CDR3 contains 17 residues. Germline V gene data show CDR1 as SGHRS and CDR2 as YFSETQ. Here the CDR3 DNA reads TGCGCCAGCAGCTTGAGAGGACAGGGGGGAAACACCGGGGAGCTGTTTTTT. Protein: CASSLRGQGGNTGELFF.

V usage is TRBV19 and J usage is TRBJ1-4; D perhaps matches TRBD1 (6 bases). V was cut by 4 bases and J by 2 bases, with 8 bases left in between. The V gene's germline CDR1 is LNHDA and CDR2 SQIVND (reference sequence). There are 14 residues in the CDR3. This chain's CDR3 is CASSTGQTNEKLFF. The CDR3 nucleotides read TGTGCCAGTAGTACCGGACAGACTAATGAAAAACTGTTTTTT.

The V gene is TRBV10-2, the J gene TRBJ1-1, with D unclear. Germline V lookup: CDR1 WSHSY, CDR2 SAAADI. The CDR3 is 12 amino acids. V was shortened by 6 bases and J by 0 bases, with 5 bases between the two germline ends. The CDR3 DNA reads as TGCGCCAGCAGAAACATGAACACTGAAGCTTTCTTT. Translated: CASRNMNTEAFF.

This chain uses TRBV5-8 with TRBJ1-3; D is undetermined. V lost 1 base and J 0 bases, leaving 14 bases between the germline ends. From germline, CDR1 is SGHTS and CDR2 YDEGEE. This CDR3 comprises 17 residues. The CDR3 protein is CASSLYSFYLSGNTIYF. The CDR3 DNA is TGTGCCAGCAGCTTGTACAGTTTCTACCTCTCTGGAAACACCATATATTTT.

The CDR3 DNA sequence: TGTGCCAGCAGCCAAGTGCGGGGGGGCCGCACAGATACGCAGTATTTT. Translating gives CASSQVRGGRTDTQYF. The J gene is TRBJ2-3, the V gene TRBV3-1 (or the pseudogene TRBV3-2), with TRBD2 identical over 9 bases. The CDR3 is 16 amino acids. V lost 1 base, J lost 1 base, and 3 bases stayed unmatched. From germline, CDR1 is LGHDT and CDR2 YNNKEL (reference sequence).

This rearrangement joins TRBV29-1 to TRBJ2-1; 10 positions agree with TRBD2. Germline assignment: CDR1 SQVTM and CDR2 ANQGSEA. Trimming cost V 6 bases and J 6 bases; bases outside gene matches: 5. The CDR3 runs to 13 residues. The CDR3 is CSVSPSGGNEQFF. DNA of the CDR3: TGCAGCGTCAGTCCTAGCGGGGGCAATGAGCAGTTCTTC.